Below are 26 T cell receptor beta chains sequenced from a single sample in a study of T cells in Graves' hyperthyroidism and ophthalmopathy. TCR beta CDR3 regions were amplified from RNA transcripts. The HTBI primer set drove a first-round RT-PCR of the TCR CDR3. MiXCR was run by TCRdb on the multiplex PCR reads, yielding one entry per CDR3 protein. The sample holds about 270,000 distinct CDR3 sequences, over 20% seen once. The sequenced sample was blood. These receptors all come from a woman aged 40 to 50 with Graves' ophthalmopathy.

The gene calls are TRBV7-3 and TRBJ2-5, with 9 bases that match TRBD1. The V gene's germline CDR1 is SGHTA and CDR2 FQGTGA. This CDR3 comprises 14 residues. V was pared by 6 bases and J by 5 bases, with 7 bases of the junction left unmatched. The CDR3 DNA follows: TGTGCCAGCAGTTCACAGGGGGCCTGGGAGACCCAGTACTTC. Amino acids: CASSSQGAWETQYF.

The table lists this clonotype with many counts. The CDR3 region is CASSSGDSNQPQHF. Here the CDR3 DNA reads TGTGCCAGCTCATCGGGGGATAGCAATCAGCCCCAGCATTTT. The gene calls are TRBV18 and TRBJ1-5, with D perhaps TRBD1 (5 bases). Trimming left V 5 bases short and J 0 bases short, with 8 bases between. This CDR3 contains 14 residues. Germline-derived CDR1 and CDR2 are KGHSH and LQKENI. Full variable domain (remainder filled in from reference TRBV18 and TRBJ1-5): NAGVMQNPRHLVRRRGQEARLRCSPMKGHSHVYWYRQLPEEGLKFMVYLQKENIIDESGMPKERFSAEFPKEGPSILRIQQVVRGDSAAYFCASSSGDSNQPQHFGDGTRLSIL.

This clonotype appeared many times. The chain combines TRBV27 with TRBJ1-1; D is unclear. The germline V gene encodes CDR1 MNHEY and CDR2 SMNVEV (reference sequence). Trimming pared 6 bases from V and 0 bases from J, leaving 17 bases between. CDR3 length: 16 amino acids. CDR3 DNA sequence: TGTGCCAGCAGAACCCGCTTTGGACGGATGAACACTGAAGCTTTCTTT. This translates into CASRTRFGRMNTEAFF.

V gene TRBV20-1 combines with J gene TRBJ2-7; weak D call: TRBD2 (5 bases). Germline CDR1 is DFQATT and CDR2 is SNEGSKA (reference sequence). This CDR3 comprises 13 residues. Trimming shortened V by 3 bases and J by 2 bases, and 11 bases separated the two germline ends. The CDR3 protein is CSASKRGTYEQYF. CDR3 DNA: TGCAGTGCTAGTAAGCGAGGGACCTACGAGCAGTACTTC.

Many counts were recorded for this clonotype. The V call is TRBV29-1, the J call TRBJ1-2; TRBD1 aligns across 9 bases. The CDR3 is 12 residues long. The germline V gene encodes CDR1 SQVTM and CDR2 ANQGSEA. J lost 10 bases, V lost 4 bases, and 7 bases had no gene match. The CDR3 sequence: CSVGGQGSAYTF. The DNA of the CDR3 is TGCAGCGTTGGCGGACAGGGGAGCGCCTACACCTTC. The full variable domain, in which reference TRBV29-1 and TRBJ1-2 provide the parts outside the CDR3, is SAVISQKPSRDICQRGTSLTIQCQVDSQVTMMFWYRQQPGQSLTLIATANQGSEATYESGFVIDKFPISRPNLTFSTLTVSNMSPEDSSIYLCSVGGQGSAYTFGSGTRLTVV.

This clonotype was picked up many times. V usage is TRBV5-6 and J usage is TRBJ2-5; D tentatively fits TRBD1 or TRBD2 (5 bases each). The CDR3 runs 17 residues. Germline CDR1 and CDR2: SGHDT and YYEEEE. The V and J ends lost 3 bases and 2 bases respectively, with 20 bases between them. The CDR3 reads CASSSNYGGEGQETQYF. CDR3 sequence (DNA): TGTGCCAGCAGCTCTAACTACGGCGGCGAGGGGCAAGAGACCCAGTACTTC.

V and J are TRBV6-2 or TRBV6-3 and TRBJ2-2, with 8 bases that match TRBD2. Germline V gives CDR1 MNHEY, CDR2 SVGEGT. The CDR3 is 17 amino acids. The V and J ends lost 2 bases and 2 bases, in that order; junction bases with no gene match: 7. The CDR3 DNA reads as TGTGCCAGCAGTTACCCCCTAGCGGGTATCAACACCGGGGAGCTGTTTTTT. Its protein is CASSYPLAGINTGELFF.

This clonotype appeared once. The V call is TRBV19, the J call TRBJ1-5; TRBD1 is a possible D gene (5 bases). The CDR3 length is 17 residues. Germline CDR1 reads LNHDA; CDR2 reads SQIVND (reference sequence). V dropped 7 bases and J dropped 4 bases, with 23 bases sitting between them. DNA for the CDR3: TGTGCCAGTAACACCCTGAAGGGGCCAAGAACTAATCAGCCCCAGCATTTT. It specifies CASNTLKGPRTNQPQHF. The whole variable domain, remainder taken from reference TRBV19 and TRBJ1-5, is DGGITQSPKYLFRKEGQNVTLSCEQNLNHDAMYWYRQDPGQGLRLIYYSQIVNDFQKGDIAEGYSVSREKKESFPLTVTSAQKNPTAFYLCASNTLKGPRTNQPQHFGDGTRLSIL.

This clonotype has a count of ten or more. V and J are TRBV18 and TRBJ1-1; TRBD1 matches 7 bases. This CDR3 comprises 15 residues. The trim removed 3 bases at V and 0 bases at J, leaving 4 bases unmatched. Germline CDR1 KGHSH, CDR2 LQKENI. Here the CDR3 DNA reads TGTGCCAGCTCACCCACTACAGGGGTGAACACTGAAGCTTTCTTT. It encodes CASSPTTGVNTEAFF.

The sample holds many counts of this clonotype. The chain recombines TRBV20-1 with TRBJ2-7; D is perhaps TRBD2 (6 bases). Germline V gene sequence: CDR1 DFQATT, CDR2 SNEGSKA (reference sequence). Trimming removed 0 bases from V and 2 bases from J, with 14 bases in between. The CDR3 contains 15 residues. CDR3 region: CSARDPGTQTYEQYF. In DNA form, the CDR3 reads TGCAGTGCTAGAGATCCTGGGACTCAAACCTACGAGCAGTACTTC.

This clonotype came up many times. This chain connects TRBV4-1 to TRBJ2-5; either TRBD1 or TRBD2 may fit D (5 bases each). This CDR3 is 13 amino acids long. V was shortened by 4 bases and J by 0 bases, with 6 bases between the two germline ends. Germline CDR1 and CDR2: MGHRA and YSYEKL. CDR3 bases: TGCGCCAGCAGCCTGGGACACCAAGAGACCCAGTACTTC. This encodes CASSLGHQETQYF.

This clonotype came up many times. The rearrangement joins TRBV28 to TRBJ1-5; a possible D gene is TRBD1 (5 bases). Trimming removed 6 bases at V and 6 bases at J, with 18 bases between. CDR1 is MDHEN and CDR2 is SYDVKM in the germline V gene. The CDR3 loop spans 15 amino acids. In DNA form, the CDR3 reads TGTGCCAGCAGCCGCCCGGGAGAAGACAGTCAGCCCCAGCATTTT. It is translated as CASSRPGEDSQPQHF.

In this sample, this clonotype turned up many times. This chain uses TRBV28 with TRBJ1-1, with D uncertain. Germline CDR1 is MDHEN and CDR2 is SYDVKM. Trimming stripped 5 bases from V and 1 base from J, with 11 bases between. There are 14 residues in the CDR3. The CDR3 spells CASSPYSQNTEAFF. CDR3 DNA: TGTGCCAGCAGTCCTTACAGTCAGAACACTGAAGCTTTCTTT.

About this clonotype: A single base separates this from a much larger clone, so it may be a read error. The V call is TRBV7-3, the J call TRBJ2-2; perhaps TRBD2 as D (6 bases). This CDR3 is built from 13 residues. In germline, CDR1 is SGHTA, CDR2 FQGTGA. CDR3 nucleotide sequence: TGTGCCAGCAGCTTAGGAGGGGTCGGGGAGCCGTTTTTT. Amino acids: CASSLGGVGEPFF.

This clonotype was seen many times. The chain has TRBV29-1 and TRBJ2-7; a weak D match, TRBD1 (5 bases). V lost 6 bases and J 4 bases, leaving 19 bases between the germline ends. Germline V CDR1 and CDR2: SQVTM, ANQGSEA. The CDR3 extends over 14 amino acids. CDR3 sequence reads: CSVTGSGSVYEQYF. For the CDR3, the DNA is TGCAGCGTGACGGGTTCAGGGTCGGTATACGAGCAGTACTTC.

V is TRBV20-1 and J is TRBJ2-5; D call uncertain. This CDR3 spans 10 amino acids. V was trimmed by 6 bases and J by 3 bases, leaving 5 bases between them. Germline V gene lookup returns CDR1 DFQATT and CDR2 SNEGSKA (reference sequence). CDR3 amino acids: CSAREETQYF. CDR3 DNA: TGCAGTGCCCGAGAAGAGACCCAGTACTTC.

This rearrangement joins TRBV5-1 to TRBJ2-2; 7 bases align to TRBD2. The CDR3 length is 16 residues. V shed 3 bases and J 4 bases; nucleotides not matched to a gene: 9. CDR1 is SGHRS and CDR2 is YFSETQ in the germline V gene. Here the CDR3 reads CASSWSGIGSTGELFF. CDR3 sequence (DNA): TGCGCCAGCAGCTGGAGCGGGATTGGGAGCACCGGGGAGCTGTTTTTT.

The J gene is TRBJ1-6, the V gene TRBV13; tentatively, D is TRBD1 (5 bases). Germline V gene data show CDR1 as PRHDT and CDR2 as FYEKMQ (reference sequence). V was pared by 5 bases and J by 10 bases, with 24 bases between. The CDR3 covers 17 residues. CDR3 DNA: TGTGCCAGCAGCCCGGGGCAGGGCACAGAGGTAGGGTCACCCCTCCACTTT. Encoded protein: CASSPGQGTEVGSPLHF.

The CDR3, as DNA: TGCAGCATGAGGGAATACCAAGAGACCCAGTACTTC. Translated: CSMREYQETQYF. The V and J genes are TRBV29-1 and TRBJ2-5; TRBD2 might be the D (5 bases). The V and J ends lost 8 bases and 0 bases respectively, with 10 bases between them. CDR1 SQVTM and CDR2 ANQGSEA come from the germline V gene. CDR3 length equals 12 residues.

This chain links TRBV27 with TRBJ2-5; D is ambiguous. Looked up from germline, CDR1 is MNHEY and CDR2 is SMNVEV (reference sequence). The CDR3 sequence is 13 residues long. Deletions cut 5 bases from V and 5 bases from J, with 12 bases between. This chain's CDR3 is CASSETGLETQYF. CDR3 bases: TGTGCCAGCAGTGAAACGGGTCTGGAGACCCAGTACTTC.

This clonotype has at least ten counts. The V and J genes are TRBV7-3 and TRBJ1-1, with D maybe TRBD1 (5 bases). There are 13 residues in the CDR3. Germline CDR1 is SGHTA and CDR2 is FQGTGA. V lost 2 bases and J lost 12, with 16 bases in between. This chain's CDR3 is CASSLGTAGGTFF. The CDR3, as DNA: TGTGCCAGCAGCTTAGGGACGGCTGGGGGGACTTTCTTT.

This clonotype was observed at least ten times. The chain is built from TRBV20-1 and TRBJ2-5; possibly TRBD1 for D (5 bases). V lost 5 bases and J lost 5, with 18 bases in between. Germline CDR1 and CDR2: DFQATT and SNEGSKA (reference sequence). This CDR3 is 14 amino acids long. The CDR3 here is CSAQRTGRRETQYF. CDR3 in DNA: TGCAGTGCTCAACGTACAGGACGGCGGGAGACCCAGTACTTC.

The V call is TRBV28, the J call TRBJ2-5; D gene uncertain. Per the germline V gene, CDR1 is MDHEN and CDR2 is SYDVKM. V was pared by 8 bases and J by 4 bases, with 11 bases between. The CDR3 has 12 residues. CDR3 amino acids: CASRPPGETQYF. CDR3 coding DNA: TGTGCCAGCCGCCCGCCTGGAGAGACCCAGTACTTC. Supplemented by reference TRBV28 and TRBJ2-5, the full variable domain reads DVKVTQSSRYLVKRTGEKVFLECVQDMDHENMFWYRQDPGLGLRLIYFSYDVKMKEKGDIPEGYSVSREKKERFSLILESASTNQTSMYLCASRPPGETQYFGPGTRLLVL.

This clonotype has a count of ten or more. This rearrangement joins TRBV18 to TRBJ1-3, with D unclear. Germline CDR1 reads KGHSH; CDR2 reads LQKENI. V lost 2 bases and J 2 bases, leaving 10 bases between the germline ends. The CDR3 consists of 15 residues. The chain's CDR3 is CASSPSGETGNTIYF. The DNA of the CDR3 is TGTGCCAGCTCACCATCCGGAGAGACTGGAAACACCATATATTTT. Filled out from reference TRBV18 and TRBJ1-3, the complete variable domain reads NAGVMQNPRHLVRRRGQEARLRCSPMKGHSHVYWYRQLPEEGLKFMVYLQKENIIDESGMPKERFSAEFPKEGPSILRIQQVVRGDSAAYFCASSPSGETGNTIYFGEGSWLTVV.

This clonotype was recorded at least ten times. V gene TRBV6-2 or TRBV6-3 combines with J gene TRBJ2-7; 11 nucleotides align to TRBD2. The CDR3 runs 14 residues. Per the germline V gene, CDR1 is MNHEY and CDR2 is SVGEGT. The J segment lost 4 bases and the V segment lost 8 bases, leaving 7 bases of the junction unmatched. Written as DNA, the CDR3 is TGTGCCAGCGAAGGACTAGCGGGTGCATACGAGCAGTACTTC. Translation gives CASEGLAGAYEQYF.

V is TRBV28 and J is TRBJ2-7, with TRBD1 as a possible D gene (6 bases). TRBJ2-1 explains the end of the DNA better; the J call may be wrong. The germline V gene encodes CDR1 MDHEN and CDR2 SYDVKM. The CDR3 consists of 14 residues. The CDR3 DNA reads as TGTGCCAGCAGCCCTCTCGACAGGACCTACGAGCAGTTCTTC. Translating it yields CASSPLDRTYEQFF.